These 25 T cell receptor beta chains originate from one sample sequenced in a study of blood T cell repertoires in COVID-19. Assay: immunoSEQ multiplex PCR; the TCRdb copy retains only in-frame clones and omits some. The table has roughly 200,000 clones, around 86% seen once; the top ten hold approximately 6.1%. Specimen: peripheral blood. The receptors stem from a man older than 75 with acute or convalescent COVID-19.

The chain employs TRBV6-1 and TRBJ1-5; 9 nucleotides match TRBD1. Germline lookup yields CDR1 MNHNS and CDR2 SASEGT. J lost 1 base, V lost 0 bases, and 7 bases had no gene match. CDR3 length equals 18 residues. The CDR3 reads CASSEAGTGWSSNQPQHF. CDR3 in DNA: TGTGCCAGCAGTGAAGCGGGGACAGGGTGGTCGAGCAATCAGCCCCAGCATTTT.

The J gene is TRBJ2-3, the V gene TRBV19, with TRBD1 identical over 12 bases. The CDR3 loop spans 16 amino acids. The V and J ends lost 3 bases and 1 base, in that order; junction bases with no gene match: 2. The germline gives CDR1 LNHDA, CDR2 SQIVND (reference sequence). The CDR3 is CASSIGTGGRTDTQYF. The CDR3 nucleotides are TGTGCCAGTAGTATCGGGACAGGGGGCCGCACAGATACGCAGTATTTT.

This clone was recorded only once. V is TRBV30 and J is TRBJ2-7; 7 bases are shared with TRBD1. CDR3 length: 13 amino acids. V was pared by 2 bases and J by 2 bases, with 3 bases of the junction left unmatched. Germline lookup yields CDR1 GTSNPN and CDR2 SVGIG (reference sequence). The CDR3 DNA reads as TGTGCCTGGAGTAAAGGGGGCCCCTACGAGCAGTACTTC. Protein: CAWSKGGPYEQYF.

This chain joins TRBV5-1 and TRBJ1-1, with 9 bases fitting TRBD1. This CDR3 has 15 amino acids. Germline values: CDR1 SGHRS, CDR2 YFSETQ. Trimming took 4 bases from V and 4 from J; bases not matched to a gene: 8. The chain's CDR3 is CASSLMGQGVTEAFF. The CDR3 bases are TGCGCCAGCAGCCTGATGGGACAGGGAGTCACTGAAGCTTTCTTT. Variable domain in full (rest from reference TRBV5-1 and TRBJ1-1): KAGVTQTPRYLIKTRGQQVTLSCSPISGHRSVSWYQQTPGQGLQFLFEYFSETQRNKGNFPGRFSGRQFSNSRSEMNVSTLELGDSALYLCASSLMGQGVTEAFFGQGTRLTVV.

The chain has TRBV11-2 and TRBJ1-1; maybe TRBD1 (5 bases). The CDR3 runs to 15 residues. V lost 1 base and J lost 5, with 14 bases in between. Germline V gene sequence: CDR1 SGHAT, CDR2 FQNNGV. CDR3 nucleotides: TGTGCCAGCAGCTTAGGCCGCAGGGTCGGGACTGAAGCTTTCTTT. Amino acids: CASSLGRRVGTEAFF.

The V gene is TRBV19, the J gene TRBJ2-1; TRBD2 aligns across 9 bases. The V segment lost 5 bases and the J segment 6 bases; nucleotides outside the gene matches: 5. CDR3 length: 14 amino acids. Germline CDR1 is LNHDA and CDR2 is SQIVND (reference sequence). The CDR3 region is CASSGPTSGNEQFF. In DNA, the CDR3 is TGTGCCAGTAGTGGACCGACTAGCGGCAATGAGCAGTTCTTC. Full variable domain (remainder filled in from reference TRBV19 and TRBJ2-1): DGGITQSPKYLFRKEGQNVTLSCEQNLNHDAMYWYRQDPGQGLRLIYYSQIVNDFQKGDIAEGYSVSREKKESFPLTVTSAQKNPTAFYLCASSGPTSGNEQFFGPGTRLTVL.

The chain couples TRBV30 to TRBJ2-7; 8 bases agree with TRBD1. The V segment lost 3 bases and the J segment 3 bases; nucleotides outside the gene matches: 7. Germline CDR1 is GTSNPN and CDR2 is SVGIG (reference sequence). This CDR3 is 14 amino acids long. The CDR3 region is CAWSYGTGLYEQYF. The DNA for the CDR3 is TGTGCCTGGAGCTACGGGACAGGTCTCTACGAGCAGTACTTC.

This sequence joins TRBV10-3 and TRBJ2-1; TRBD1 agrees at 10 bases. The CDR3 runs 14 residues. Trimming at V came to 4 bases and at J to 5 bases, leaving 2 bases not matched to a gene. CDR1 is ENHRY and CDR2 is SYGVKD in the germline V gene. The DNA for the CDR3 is TGTGCCATCAGTGGACAGGGGGCAAACAATGAGCAGTTCTTC. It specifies CAISGQGANNEQFF.

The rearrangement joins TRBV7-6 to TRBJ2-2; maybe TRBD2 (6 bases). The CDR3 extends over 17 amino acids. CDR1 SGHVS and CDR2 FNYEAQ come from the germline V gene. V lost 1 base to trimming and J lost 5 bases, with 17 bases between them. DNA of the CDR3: TGTGCCAGCAGCTTAGTTTACCAGCCGGAGGGGACCGGGGAGCTGTTTTTT. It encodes CASSLVYQPEGTGELFF.

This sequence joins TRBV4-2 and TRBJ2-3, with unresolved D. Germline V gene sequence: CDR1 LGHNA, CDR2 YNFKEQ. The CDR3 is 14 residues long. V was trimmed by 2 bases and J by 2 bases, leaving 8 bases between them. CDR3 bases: TGTGCCAGCAGCCAAAACTCTCACACAGATACGCAGTATTTT. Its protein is CASSQNSHTDTQYF.

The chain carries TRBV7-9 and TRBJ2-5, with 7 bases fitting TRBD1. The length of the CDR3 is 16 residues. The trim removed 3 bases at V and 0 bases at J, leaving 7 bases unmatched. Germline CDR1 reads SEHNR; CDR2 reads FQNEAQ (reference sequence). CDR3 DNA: TGTGCCAGCAGCTTTCCCCGGGACAGCAACCAAGAGACCCAGTACTTC. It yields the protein CASSFPRDSNQETQYF.

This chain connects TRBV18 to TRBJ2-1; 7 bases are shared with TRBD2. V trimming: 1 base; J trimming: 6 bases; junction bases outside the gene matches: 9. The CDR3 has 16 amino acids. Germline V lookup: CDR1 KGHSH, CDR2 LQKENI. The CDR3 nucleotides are TGTGCCAGCTCACCACAAGAGGGAGGGTGGATCAATGAGCAGTTCTTC. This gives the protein CASSPQEGGWINEQFF.

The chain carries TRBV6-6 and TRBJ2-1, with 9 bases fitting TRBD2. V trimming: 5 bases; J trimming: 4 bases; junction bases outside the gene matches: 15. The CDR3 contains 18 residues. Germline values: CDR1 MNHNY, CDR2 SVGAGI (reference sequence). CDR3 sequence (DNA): TGTGCCAGCAGTCATTTACTCTCCGGGACTAGCAGATACAATGAGCAGTTCTTC. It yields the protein CASSHLLSGTSRYNEQFF.

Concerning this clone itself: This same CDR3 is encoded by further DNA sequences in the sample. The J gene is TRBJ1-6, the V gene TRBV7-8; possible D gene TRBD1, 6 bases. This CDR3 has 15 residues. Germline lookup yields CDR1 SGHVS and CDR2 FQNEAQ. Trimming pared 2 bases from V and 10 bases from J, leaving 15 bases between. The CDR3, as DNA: TGTGCCAGCAGCTTAAGGGGGATAGCCGGCTCACCCCTCCACTTT. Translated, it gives CASSLRGIAGSPLHF. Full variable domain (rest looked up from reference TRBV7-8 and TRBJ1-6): GAGVSQSPRYKVAKRGQDVALRCDPISGHVSLFWYQQALGQGPEFLTYFQNEAQLDKSGLPSDRFFAERPEGSVSTLKIQRTQQEDSAVYLCASSLRGIAGSPLHFGNGTRLTVT.

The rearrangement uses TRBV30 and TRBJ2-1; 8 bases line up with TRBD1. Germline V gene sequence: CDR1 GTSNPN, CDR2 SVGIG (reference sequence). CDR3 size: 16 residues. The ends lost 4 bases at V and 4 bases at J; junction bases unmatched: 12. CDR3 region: CAWKFRQGMGYNEQFF. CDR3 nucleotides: TGTGCCTGGAAGTTTAGACAGGGGATGGGATACAATGAGCAGTTCTTC.

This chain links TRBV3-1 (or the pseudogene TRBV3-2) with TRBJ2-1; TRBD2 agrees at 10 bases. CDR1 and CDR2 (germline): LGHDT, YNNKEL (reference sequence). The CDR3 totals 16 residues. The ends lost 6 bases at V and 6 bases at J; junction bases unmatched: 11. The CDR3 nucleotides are TGTGCCAGCAGTTATATAGCGGGAGGAAGTCGCAATGAGCAGTTCTTC. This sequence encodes CASSYIAGGSRNEQFF.

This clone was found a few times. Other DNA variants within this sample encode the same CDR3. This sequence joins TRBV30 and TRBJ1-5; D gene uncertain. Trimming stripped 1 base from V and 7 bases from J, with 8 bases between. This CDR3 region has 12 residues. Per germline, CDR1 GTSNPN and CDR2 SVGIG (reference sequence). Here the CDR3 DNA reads TGTGCCTGGAGTGCCCCCGGGCAGCCCCAGCATTTT. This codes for CAWSAPGQPQHF.

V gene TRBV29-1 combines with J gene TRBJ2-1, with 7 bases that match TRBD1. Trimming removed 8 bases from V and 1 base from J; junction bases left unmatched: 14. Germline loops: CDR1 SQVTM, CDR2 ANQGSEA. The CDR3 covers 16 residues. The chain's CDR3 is CSWKKGETGSYNEQFF. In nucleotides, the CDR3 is TGCAGCTGGAAGAAAGGGGAGACAGGGTCCTACAATGAGCAGTTCTTC.

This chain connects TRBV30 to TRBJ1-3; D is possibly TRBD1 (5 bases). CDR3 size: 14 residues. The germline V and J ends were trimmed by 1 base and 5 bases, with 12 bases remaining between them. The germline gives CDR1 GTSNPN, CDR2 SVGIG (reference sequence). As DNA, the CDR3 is TGTGCCTGGAGTGGACAGTACCTTCGAAACACCATATATTTT. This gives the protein CAWSGQYLRNTIYF.

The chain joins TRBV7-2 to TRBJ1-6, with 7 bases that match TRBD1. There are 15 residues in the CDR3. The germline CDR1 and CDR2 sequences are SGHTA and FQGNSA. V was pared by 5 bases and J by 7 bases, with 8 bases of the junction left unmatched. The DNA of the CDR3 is TGTGCCAGCAGCACCGTCCAGGGGGGAAATTCACCCCTCCACTTT. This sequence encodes CASSTVQGGNSPLHF.

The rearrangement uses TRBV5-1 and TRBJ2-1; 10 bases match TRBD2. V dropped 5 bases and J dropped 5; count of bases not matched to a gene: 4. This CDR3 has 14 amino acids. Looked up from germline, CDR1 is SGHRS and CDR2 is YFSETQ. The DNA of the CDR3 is TGCGCCAGCAGGCGGCTAGCGGGGGACAATGAGCAGTTCTTC. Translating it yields CASRRLAGDNEQFF. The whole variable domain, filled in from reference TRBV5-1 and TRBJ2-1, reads KAGVTQTPRYLIKTRGQQVTLSCSPISGHRSVSWYQQTPGQGLQFLFEYFSETQRNKGNFPGRFSGRQFSNSRSEMNVSTLELGDSALYLCASRRLAGDNEQFFGPGTRLTVL.

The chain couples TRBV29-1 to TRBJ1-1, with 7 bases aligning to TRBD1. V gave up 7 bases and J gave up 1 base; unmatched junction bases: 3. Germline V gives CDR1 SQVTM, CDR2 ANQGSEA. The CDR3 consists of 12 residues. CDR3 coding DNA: TGCAGCGGACAGGGTTCGAACACTGAAGCTTTCTTT. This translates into CSGQGSNTEAFF.

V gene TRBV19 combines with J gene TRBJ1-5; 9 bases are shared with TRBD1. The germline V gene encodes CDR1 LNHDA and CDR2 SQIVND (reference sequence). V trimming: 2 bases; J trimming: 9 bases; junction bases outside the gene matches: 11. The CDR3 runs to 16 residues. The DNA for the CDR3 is TGTGCCAGTAGTATATTCGACAGGGGGGGATCAAGGCCCCAGCATTTT. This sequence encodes CASSIFDRGGSRPQHF.

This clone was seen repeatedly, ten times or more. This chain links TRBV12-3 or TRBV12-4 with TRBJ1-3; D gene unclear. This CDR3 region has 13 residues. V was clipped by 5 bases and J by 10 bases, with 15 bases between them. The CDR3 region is CASSLREGLTIYF. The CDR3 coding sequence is TGTGCCAGCAGTCTCCGGGAAGGACTAACCATATATTTT.

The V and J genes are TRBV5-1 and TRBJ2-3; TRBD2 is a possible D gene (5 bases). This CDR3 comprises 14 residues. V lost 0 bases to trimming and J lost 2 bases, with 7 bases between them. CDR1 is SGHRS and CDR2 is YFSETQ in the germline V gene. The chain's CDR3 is CASSLGDYTDTQYF. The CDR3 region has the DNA TGCGCCAGCAGCTTGGGTGACTACACAGATACGCAGTATTTT.